The 21 T cell receptor beta chains given below trace back to one sample, sequenced in a study of T-cell reconstitution after alpha-beta-depleted transplantation in children. Preparing the TCRbeta library involved the use of unique molecular identifiers. TCRdb re-called the PCR reads through MiXCR, storing one row per CDR3 protein. Here the sample spans 300,000 or so distinct CDR3 sequences, over 8% being singletons. The sequenced sample was PBMCs from the stem cell graft donor, obtained from the stem cell graft. The receptors were sampled from a human donor who donated a stem cell graft to a child with SCID.

In its sample, this clonotype was seen a few times. The V call is TRBV20-1, the J call TRBJ2-3; D call uncertain. V lost 6 bases and J 0 bases, leaving 10 bases between the germline ends. The germline V gene has CDR1 DFQATT and CDR2 SNEGSKA (reference sequence). The CDR3 loop spans 13 amino acids. In nucleotides, the CDR3 is TGCAGTGCCCTTACTTCGAGCACAGATACGCAGTATTTT. Its translation: CSALTSSTDTQYF.

This clonotype was seen many times. The V call is TRBV4-2, the J call TRBJ2-1; 9 positions match TRBD2. The CDR3 consists of 16 residues. V lost 0 bases to trimming and J lost 3 bases; unmatched junction nucleotides: 3. Germline lookup yields CDR1 LGHNA and CDR2 YNFKEQ. CDR3 protein: CASSQDGTSYYNEQFF. For the CDR3, the DNA is TGTGCCAGCAGCCAAGATGGGACTAGCTACTACAATGAGCAGTTCTTC.

The sample holds a few counts of this clonotype. The chain couples TRBV6-5 to TRBJ1-2; TRBD1 matches 7 bases. With V trimmed by 2 bases and J by 2 bases, 8 bases remained unmatched. The V gene's germline CDR1 is MNHEY and CDR2 SVGAGI. The CDR3 is made up of 16 amino acids. CDR3 amino acids: CASSYIPTGENYGYTF. DNA of the CDR3: TGTGCCAGCAGTTACATTCCAACAGGGGAGAACTATGGCTACACCTTC.

The chain couples TRBV5-6 to TRBJ2-3; D is possibly TRBD2 (6 bases). Germline CDR1 reads SGHDT; CDR2 reads YYEEEE. The CDR3 totals 15 residues. Trimming left V 4 bases short and J 1 base short, with 13 bases between. Here the CDR3 reads CASSPREWGTDTQYF. For the CDR3, the DNA is TGTGCCAGCAGCCCCCGGGAGTGGGGCACAGATACGCAGTATTTT.

This clonotype was observed a handful of times. This sequence joins TRBV5-1 and TRBJ1-2; TRBD1 agrees at 7 bases. There are 14 residues in the CDR3. The V gene end was trimmed by 3 bases and the J gene end by 3 bases; junction bases not matched to a gene: 5. In germline, CDR1 is SGHRS, CDR2 YFSETQ. Here the CDR3 DNA reads TGCGCCAGCAGCTGGGAAGGACAGGACTATGGCTACACCTTC. Its translation: CASSWEGQDYGYTF.

The chain is built from TRBV21-1 and TRBJ2-2; the D call in the table, TRBD1, was not verified against the DNA. TRBV21-1 is a pseudogene segment. The CDR3 extends over 16 amino acids. The CDR3 protein is CASSRQAPRVTGELFF. In DNA form, the CDR3 reads TGTGCCAGCAGCAGACAGGCCCCGAGGGTCACCGGGGAGCTGTTTTTT.

This sequence joins TRBV7-9 and TRBJ2-5; TRBD2 agrees at 9 bases. The J segment lost 2 bases and the V segment lost 1 base, leaving 8 bases of the junction unmatched. There are 17 residues in the CDR3. CDR1 SEHNR and CDR2 FQNEAQ come from the germline V gene (reference sequence). In DNA, the CDR3 is TGTGCCAGCAGCTTAGTGCTAGCGGGGAGGGTTCAAGAGACCCAGTACTTC. As protein: CASSLVLAGRVQETQYF.

Details on this clonotype: A clone one base away is much larger, so this may be a read error. The chain combines TRBV20-1 with TRBJ2-3; D may be TRBD1 or TRBD2 (5 bases each). CDR1 is DFQATT, CDR2 SNEGSKA, per germline (reference sequence). The CDR3 spans 17 residues. CDR3 region: CSAPDNGGTASTDTQCF. CDR3 in DNA: TGCAGTGCGCCAGATAATGGGGGAACGGCTAGCACAGATACGCAGTGTTTT.

This clonotype was seen many times. The chain couples TRBV10-2 to TRBJ1-1, with a tentative D call TRBD1 (5 bases). Trimming took 6 bases from V and 4 from J, leaving 12 bases between them. CDR3 length: 13 amino acids. Germline CDR1 WSHSY, CDR2 SAAADI. The CDR3 protein is CASSLGQVTEAFF. DNA of the CDR3: TGCGCCAGCAGCCTGGGGCAGGTCACTGAAGCTTTCTTT.

This clonotype appeared a few times. The rearrangement joins TRBV12-3 or TRBV12-4 to TRBJ2-5, with D perhaps assigned TRBD1 or TRBD2 (5 bases each). The CDR3 extends over 13 amino acids. V was trimmed by 6 bases and J by 0 bases, leaving 8 bases between them. The CDR3 DNA reads TGTGCCAGCAGAAAGGGACACCAAGAGACCCAGTACTTC. Its protein is CASRKGHQETQYF.

In DNA form, the CDR3 reads TGCAGTGCTTCGGGGCCCTTAGAGGCCGGCCCAGATACGCAGTATTTT. Residues: CSASGPLEAGPDTQYF. The chain joins TRBV20-1 to TRBJ2-3; perhaps D is TRBD1 or TRBD2 (5 bases each). Trimming pared 5 bases from V and 4 bases from J, leaving 22 bases between. Germline V CDR1 and CDR2: DFQATT, SNEGSKA (reference sequence). The CDR3 runs 16 residues.

This clonotype was seen many times. The V call is TRBV4-1, the J call TRBJ2-5; D may be TRBD1 (6 bases). V was clipped by 3 bases and J by 1 base, with 12 bases between them. CDR3 length: 15 amino acids. Germline V CDR1 and CDR2: MGHRA, YSYEKL. CDR3 protein: CASSHINRAQETQYF. The DNA of the CDR3 is TGCGCCAGCAGCCACATTAACAGGGCCCAAGAGACCCAGTACTTC.

V usage is TRBV12-3 or TRBV12-4 and J usage is TRBJ1-5, with D uncertain. The V end lost 7 bases, the J end lost 11 bases, and 15 bases lay between the germline ends. This CDR3 has 12 amino acids. The CDR3 DNA sequence: TGTGCCAGCACCAACTTTGATCTGACCCAGCATTTT. It translates to CASTNFDLTQHF.

This clonotype turned up a few times. The chain uses TRBV6-5 and TRBJ2-5, with 12 bases matching TRBD2. This CDR3 spans 15 amino acids. Trimming removed 4 bases from V and 4 bases from J; junction bases left unmatched: 4. The germline V gene has CDR1 MNHEY and CDR2 SVGAGI. CDR3 bases: TGTGCCAGCAGTTTGGAACTAGCGGGAGGAGAGACCCAGTACTTC. Its translation is CASSLELAGGETQYF.

In this sample, this clonotype turned up many times. This chain connects TRBV5-1 to TRBJ2-7, with a weak D call TRBD2 (5 bases). V was trimmed by 1 base and J by 3 bases, leaving 8 bases between them. The CDR3 runs 13 residues. CDR1 SGHRS and CDR2 YFSETQ come from the germline V gene. This CDR3 is CASSLLGDYEQYF. The CDR3 coding sequence is TGCGCCAGCAGCTTGCTCGGGGACTACGAGCAGTACTTC.

This clonotype was seen ten or more times. The chain carries TRBV3-1 and TRBJ2-2; maybe TRBD1 (7 bases). Trimming removed 4 bases from V and 2 bases from J, with 23 bases in between. CDR3 size: 19 residues. Germline lookup yields CDR1 LGHDT and CDR2 YNNKEL (reference sequence). Here the CDR3 reads CASSLKGLQDRINTGELFF. CDR3 nucleotides: TGTGCCAGCAGCCTAAAGGGACTTCAGGACAGGATAAACACCGGGGAGCTGTTTTTT.

This clonotype has a count of ten or more. This rearrangement joins TRBV25-1 to TRBJ1-2; TRBD1 might be the D (6 bases). The CDR3 is 14 amino acids. CDR1 is MGHDK, CDR2 SYGVNS, per germline. The V gene lost 2 bases and the J gene lost 1 base, with 8 bases spanning the gap. The CDR3 protein is CASSEVDSNYGYTF. The DNA of the CDR3 is TGTGCCAGCAGTGAAGTGGACAGTAACTATGGCTACACCTTC.

This rearrangement joins TRBV5-6 to TRBJ2-5, with a possible D match to TRBD1 (5 bases). Trimming removed 0 bases from V and 1 base from J, with 7 bases in between. Germline-derived CDR1 and CDR2 are SGHDT and YYEEEE. This CDR3 comprises 14 residues. The CDR3 nucleotides read TGTGCCAGCAGCTTGGGCAGGGTCCAAGAGACCCAGTACTTC. This encodes CASSLGRVQETQYF.

This clonotype has a handful of counts. The chain links TRBV14 to TRBJ1-4; TRBD1 might be the D (6 bases). The CDR3 covers 13 residues. CDR1 is SGHDN, CDR2 FVKESK, per germline. Trimming stripped 9 bases from V and 4 bases from J, with 12 bases between. The CDR3 loop is CASRRDNNEKLFF. CDR3 bases: TGTGCCAGTCGGCGGGACAATAATGAAAAACTGTTTTTT.

This clonotype was counted between two and nine times. The rearrangement uses TRBV20-1 and TRBJ2-5; the D gene is possibly TRBD2 (6 bases). Germline loops: CDR1 DFQATT, CDR2 SNEGSKA (reference sequence). V lost 2 bases and J lost 7, with 11 bases in between. The CDR3 length is 12 residues. The CDR3 nucleotides read TGCAGTGCTAGAACCCGCGGGGCGACCCAGTACTTC. Its protein product is CSARTRGATQYF.

This clonotype was observed at least ten times. The chain recombines TRBV19 with TRBJ1-5; D is ambiguous. Germline V gene lookup returns CDR1 LNHDA and CDR2 SQIVND (reference sequence). The CDR3 has 15 residues. V was cut by 7 bases and J by 3 bases, with 16 bases left in between. The CDR3 DNA is TGTGCCAGTACCTCAAGGGTACAAATCAATCAGCCCCAGCATTTT. It yields the protein CASTSRVQINQPQHF.